The clone carrying this T cell receptor beta chain has just a few counts. The entry originates in a study of identical twins. TCRdb independently ran MiXCR on the 5' RACE reads; one entry per CDR3 protein. The sample yields some 1,700,000 distinct CDR3 sequences, roughly a third seen once. With 4 bases clipped from V and 0 bases from J, the junction kept 9 bases outside the gene matches. CDR1 and CDR2 (germline): SQVTM, ANQGSEA. The CDR3 is 16 amino acids. This clonotype was obtained from a newborn girl in good health. The sequencing sample was made of cord blood. The V call is TRBV29-1, the J call TRBJ2-7, with 10 bases that match TRBD2. The CDR3, as DNA: TGCAGCGTTGGGGAGGGCCCTAGCGGGAGCTCCTACGAGCAGTACTTC. As protein: CSVGEGPSGSSYEQYF.